The text below deals with one T cell receptor (beta chain). This record comes from a study of OX40 agonist ivuxolimab in advanced cancers. Some clones are missing from TCRdb's copy, which holds only in-frame ones; the method was immunoSEQ multiplex PCR. Altogether roughly 28,000 clones are present, 79% being singletons, with the ten largest covering 15%. CDR1 and CDR2 (germline): SGHDN, FVKESK. V lost 3 bases, J lost 6 bases, and 10 bases stayed unmatched. This CDR3 spans 17 amino acids. The chain links TRBV14 to TRBJ2-2; the match to TRBD1 covers 10 bases. The receptor was derived from an adult with an advanced solid tumor such as melanoma, head and neck, liver or kidney cancer. The source material was CD4+ or CD8+ T cells sorted from blood, sampled in a trial of the OX40 agonist ivuxolimab. CDR3 residues: CASSQSWDRGHPGELFF. The CDR3 coding sequence is TGTGCCAGCAGCCAGAGCTGGGACAGGGGTCATCCCGGGGAGCTGTTTTTT.